The following is a T cell receptor beta chain sequence with its context. The antigen remains unidentified. Germline CDR1 SNHLY, CDR2 FYNNEI. V lost 10 bases, J lost 5 bases, and 14 bases lay in between. The CDR3 contains 12 residues. This record belongs to a study of cytomegalovirus exposure and HLA in healthy donors. Overall study findings and caveats: Sequencing depth roughly uniform across donors was assumed in presence/absence analyses. Most TCR sequences proved rare, with some public TCRs found in many donors. A later analysis reportedly identified an Asian-associated ancestry cluster as carrying fewer N-insertions than the 666-donor mean.

Primers included in the PCR were 60 Vbeta and 13 Jbeta primers. This table comes from immunoSEQ multiplex PCR, and its TCRdb copy is limited to in-frame clones, with some not included. Here the sample spans approximately 110,000 clones, approximately 70% being singletons. Material for sequencing was PBMCs. The chain links TRBV2 to TRBJ2-5; a weak D match, TRBD1 (6 bases). The TCR comes from a man aged 35-49 years in good health and CMV-seropositive. CDR3 DNA: TGTGCCATCCTTCAGGGGCGGGAGACCCAGTACTTC. Its translation: CAILQGRETQYF.